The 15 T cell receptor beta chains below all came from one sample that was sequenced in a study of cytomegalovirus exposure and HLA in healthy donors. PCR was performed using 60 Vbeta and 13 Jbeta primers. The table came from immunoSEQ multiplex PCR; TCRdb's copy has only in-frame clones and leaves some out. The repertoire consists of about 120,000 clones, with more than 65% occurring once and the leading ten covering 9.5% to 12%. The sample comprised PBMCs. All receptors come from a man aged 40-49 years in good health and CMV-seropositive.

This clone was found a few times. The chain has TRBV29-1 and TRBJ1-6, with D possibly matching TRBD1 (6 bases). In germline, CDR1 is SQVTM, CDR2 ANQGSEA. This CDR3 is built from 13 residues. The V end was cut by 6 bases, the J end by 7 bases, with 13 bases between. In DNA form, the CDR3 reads TGCAGCGTCTCGGCAGGACAGAATTCACCCCTCCACTTT. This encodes CSVSAGQNSPLHF. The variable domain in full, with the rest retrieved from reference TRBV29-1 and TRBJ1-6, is SAVISQKPSRDICQRGTSLTIQCQVDSQVTMMFWYRQQPGQSLTLIATANQGSEATYESGFVIDKFPISRPNLTFSTLTVSNMSPEDSSIYLCSVSAGQNSPLHFGNGTRLTVT.

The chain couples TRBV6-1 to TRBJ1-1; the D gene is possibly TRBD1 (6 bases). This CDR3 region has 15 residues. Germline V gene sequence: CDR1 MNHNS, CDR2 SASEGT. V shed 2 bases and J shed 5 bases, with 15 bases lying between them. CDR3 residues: CASSESQGRGTEAFF. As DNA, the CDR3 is TGTGCCAGCAGTGAAAGTCAGGGGCGAGGGACTGAAGCTTTCTTT.

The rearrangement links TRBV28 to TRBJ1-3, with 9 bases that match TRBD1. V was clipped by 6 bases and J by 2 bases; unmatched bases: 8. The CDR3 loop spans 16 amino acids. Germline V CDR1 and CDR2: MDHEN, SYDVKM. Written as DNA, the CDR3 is TGTGCCAGCAGGAGCCGGGACAGGGTTACTGGAAACACCATATATTTT. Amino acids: CASRSRDRVTGNTIYF.

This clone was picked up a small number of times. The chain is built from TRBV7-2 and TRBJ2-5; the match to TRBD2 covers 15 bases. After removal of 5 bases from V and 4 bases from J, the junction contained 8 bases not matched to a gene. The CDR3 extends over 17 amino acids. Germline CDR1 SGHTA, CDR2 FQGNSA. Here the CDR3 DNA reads TGTGCCAGCAGCGGCATAGGACTAGCGGGGGGGCGAGAGACCCAGTACTTC. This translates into CASSGIGLAGGRETQYF. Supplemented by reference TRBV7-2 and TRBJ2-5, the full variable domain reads GAGVSQSPSNKVTEKGKDVELRCDPISGHTALYWYRQSLGQGLEFLIYFQGNSAPDKSGLPSDRFSAERTGGSVSTLTIQRTQQEDSAVYLCASSGIGLAGGRETQYFGPGTRLLVL.

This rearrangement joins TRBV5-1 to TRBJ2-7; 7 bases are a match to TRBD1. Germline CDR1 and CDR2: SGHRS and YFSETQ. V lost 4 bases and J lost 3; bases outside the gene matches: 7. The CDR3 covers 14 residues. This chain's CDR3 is CASSPRAGGYEQYF. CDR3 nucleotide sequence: TGCGCCAGCAGCCCTAGGGCAGGGGGCTACGAGCAGTACTTC.

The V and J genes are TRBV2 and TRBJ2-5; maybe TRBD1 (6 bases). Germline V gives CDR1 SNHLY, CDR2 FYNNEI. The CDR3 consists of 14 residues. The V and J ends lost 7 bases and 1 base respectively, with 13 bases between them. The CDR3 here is CASTRGRTQETQYF. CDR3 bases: TGTGCCAGCACCAGGGGTAGGACCCAAGAGACCCAGTACTTC.

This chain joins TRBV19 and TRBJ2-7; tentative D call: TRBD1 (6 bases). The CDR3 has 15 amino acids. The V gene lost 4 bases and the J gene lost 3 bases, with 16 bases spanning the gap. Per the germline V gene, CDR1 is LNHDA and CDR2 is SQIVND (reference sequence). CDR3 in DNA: TGTGCCAGTAGTAACAGGGCGCGACCCGACTACGAGCAGTACTTC. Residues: CASSNRARPDYEQYF.

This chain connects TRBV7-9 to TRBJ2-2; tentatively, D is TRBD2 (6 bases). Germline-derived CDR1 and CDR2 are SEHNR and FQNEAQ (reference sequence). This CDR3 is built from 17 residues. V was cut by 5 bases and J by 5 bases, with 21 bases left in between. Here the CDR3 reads CASSGRLELPITGELFF. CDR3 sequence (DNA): TGTGCCAGCAGCGGGAGACTAGAACTCCCCATAACCGGGGAGCTGTTTTTT.

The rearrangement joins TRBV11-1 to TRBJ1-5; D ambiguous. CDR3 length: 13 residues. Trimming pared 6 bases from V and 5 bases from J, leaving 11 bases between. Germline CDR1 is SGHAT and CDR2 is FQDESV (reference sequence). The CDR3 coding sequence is TGTGCCAGCAGTGGAGGCCGGTATCAGCCCCAGCATTTT. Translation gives CASSGGRYQPQHF.

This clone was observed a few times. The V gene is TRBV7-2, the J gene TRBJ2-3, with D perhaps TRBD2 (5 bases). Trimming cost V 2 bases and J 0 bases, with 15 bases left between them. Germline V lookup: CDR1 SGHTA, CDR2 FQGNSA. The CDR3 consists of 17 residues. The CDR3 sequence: CASSLTLPGSSTDTQYF. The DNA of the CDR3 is TGTGCCAGCAGCTTAACACTTCCGGGGTCTAGCACAGATACGCAGTATTTT.

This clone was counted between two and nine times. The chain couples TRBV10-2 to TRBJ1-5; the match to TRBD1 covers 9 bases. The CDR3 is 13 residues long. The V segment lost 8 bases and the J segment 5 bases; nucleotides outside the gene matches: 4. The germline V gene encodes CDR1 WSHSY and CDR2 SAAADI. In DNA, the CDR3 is TGCGCCAGCGGGGGACAGGGAGATCAGCCCCAGCATTTT. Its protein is CASGGQGDQPQHF.

The chain's CDR3 is CASSILTGTRLTEAFF. CDR3 DNA sequence: TGTGCCAGCAGCATCTTGACAGGGACCCGATTGACTGAAGCTTTCTTT. The V call is TRBV7-9, the J call TRBJ1-1, with 7 bases lining up with TRBD1. The V and J ends lost 5 bases and 5 bases, in that order; junction bases with no gene match: 14. This CDR3 is built from 16 residues. From germline, CDR1 is SEHNR and CDR2 FQNEAQ (reference sequence).

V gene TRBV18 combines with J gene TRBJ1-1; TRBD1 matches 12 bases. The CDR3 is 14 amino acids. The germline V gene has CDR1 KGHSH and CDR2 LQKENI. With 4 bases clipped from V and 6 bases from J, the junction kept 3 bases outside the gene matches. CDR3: CASSRGQGASEAFF. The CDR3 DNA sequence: TGTGCCAGCTCACGGGGACAGGGGGCCTCTGAAGCTTTCTTT.

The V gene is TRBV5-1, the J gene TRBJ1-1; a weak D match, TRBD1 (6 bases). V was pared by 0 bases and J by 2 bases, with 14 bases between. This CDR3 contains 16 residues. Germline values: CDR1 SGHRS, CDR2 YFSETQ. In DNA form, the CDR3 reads TGCGCCAGCAGCTTGGCCTTTGGACAGAAAAACACTGAAGCTTTCTTT. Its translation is CASSLAFGQKNTEAFF.

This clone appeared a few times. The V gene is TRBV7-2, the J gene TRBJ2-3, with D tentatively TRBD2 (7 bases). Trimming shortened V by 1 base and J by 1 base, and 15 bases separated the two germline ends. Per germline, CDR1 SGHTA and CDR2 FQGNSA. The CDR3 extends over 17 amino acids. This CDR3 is CASSLVPAGARTDTQYF. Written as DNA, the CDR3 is TGTGCCAGCAGCTTAGTGCCTGCGGGGGCCCGCACAGATACGCAGTATTTT.